This TCR beta chain was found in a study of T-cell memory formation after mild COVID-19. Study context: In these data, TCR clusters were largely donor specific. Notes on the study in general: Clones shrinking from day 15 to 85 showed even CD4/CD8 mixes; later expanders tilted CD4+. Detection of some responders pre-infection suggested pre-existing cross-reactive memory T cells participated.

This clonotype was counted a few times. Its antigen is as yet unknown. Researchers used 5'RACE with constant-segment primers to make TCR alpha and TCR beta cDNA libraries that carry sample barcodes and UMIs. From the 5' RACE reads, TCRdb called clonotypes with MiXCR, one entry per CDR3 protein. The data show about 540,000 distinct CDR3 sequences, with roughly 20% seen just once and around 12% held by the top ten. The CDR3 totals 12 residues. Germline loops: CDR1 SGHTA, CDR2 FQGTGA. V was pared by 5 bases and J by 8 bases, with 11 bases between. The TCR comes from an adult woman who had mild COVID-19 (a few samples of this study predate the infection). Cell type and time point are not known. The V and J genes are TRBV7-3 and TRBJ2-3; a weak D match, TRBD1 (6 bases). Sequencing was done on a sample of PBMCs or a T cell subset sorted from them (not recorded which). The CDR3: CASSQQGGTQYF. Here the CDR3 DNA reads TGTGCCAGCAGCCAACAAGGGGGTACGCAGTATTTT.